This TCR beta chain comes out of a study of blood T cell repertoires in COVID-19. This table comes from immunoSEQ multiplex PCR, and its TCRdb copy is limited to in-frame clones, with some not included. The table includes some 150,000 clones, roughly nine tenths detected once. The CDR3 totals 13 residues. The V end was cut by 3 bases, the J end by 3 bases, with 11 bases between. From germline, CDR1 is SQVTM and CDR2 ANQGSEA. The receptor's source is a man between 60 and 75 years old with acute or convalescent COVID-19. Sequencing used peripheral blood. The rearrangement uses TRBV29-1 and TRBJ1-2; D remains ambiguous. The CDR3 loop reads CSVEAGMDYGYTF. The CDR3, as DNA: TGCAGCGTTGAGGCAGGAATGGACTATGGCTACACCTTC.